What follows are 27 T cell receptor beta chains derived from one specimen sequenced in a study of blood T cells in healthy people across ages. Primers used in a second PCR of roughly 6 to 12 cycles were a sample-barcoded 5' primer and a J-beta primer mix. MiXCR, applied by TCRdb to the 5' RACE reads, yields one record per CDR3 protein. The sample carries under 1,100,000 distinct CDR3 sequences, 20% to 25% recorded once. These records were also assigned to another study, of T cells of mothers and their children.

Sequenced material: blood. These receptor sequences come from a girl between 2 and 10 years old in good health.

The chain couples TRBV5-5 to TRBJ2-4, with TRBD2 matching over 7 bases. The CDR3 loop spans 14 amino acids. Germline V gives CDR1 SGHKS, CDR2 YYEKEE (reference sequence). J lost 8 bases, V lost 4 bases, and 9 bases had no gene match. Here the CDR3 reads CASSLTGEGDIQYF. The CDR3 DNA follows: TGTGCCAGCAGCCTTACGGGGGAGGGAGACATTCAGTACTTC.

J is TRBJ2-5 and V is TRBV3-1, with D perhaps TRBD2 (6 bases). The DNA end is more similar to TRBJ2-1, so the J call may be wrong. This CDR3 has 15 residues. Germline lookup yields CDR1 LGHDT and CDR2 YNNKEL (reference sequence). The CDR3 DNA reads TGTGCCAGCAGCCAAGAAGTGAGGACTACCAATGAGCAGTTCTTC. Its translation is CASSQEVRTTNEQFF.

This clonotype was observed a few times. J is TRBJ2-5 and V is TRBV24-1; D may correspond to TRBD1 or TRBD2 (5 bases each). CDR3 size: 17 residues. Germline V lookup: CDR1 KGHDR, CDR2 SFDVKD. V was shortened by 3 bases and J by 4 bases, with 20 bases between the two germline ends. CDR3 in amino acids: CATSDRGDGYVGETQYF. Written as DNA, the CDR3 is TGTGCCACCAGTGATAGAGGGGACGGCTATGTCGGAGAGACCCAGTACTTC.

The genes are TRBV9 and TRBJ2-1; D is unclear. Germline-derived CDR1 and CDR2 are SGDLS and YYNGEE. This CDR3 is built from 15 residues. Trimming took 4 bases from V and 0 from J, leaving 11 bases between them. The DNA of the CDR3 is TGTGCCAGCAGCAGGACCTTAAGCTCCTACAATGAGCAGTTCTTC. Amino acids: CASSRTLSSYNEQFF.

The V and J genes are TRBV5-1 and TRBJ2-1; possible D gene TRBD2, 6 bases. The CDR3 loop spans 14 amino acids. The V and J ends lost 7 bases and 6 bases respectively, with 17 bases between them. Germline CDR1 is SGHRS and CDR2 is YFSETQ. CDR3 in DNA: TGCGCCAGCGAAATCGGGGGTGGGGTCAATGAGCAGTTCTTC. Translation: CASEIGGGVNEQFF.

The V and J genes are TRBV12-3 or TRBV12-4 and TRBJ2-1; D is perhaps TRBD2 (5 bases). Trimming removed 4 bases from V and 12 bases from J, with 13 bases in between. CDR3 size: 12 residues. CDR3 region: CASSSDLRGQFF. CDR3 DNA: TGTGCCAGCAGTTCCGATTTACGGGGGCAGTTCTTC.

The chain is built from TRBV29-1 and TRBJ2-7; 11 positions agree with TRBD2. CDR1 is SQVTM and CDR2 is ANQGSEA in the germline V gene. The V gene end was trimmed by 5 bases and the J gene end by 5 bases; junction bases not matched to a gene: 2. The CDR3 extends over 12 amino acids. CDR3 nucleotides: TGCAGCGTTACACTAGCGGGGGACGAGCAGTACTTC. Encoded protein: CSVTLAGDEQYF.

This sequence joins TRBV5-1 and TRBJ2-1, with 8 bases matching TRBD2. The CDR3 runs to 15 residues. Germline trimming cut 4 bases from V and 8 bases from J; bases unmatched to any gene: 11. Per the germline V gene, CDR1 is SGHRS and CDR2 is YFSETQ. The CDR3 loop reads CASSPPGTSKDEQFF. CDR3 bases: TGCGCCAGCAGCCCACCCGGGACTAGTAAGGATGAGCAGTTCTTC.

On this clonotype itself: Its ends do not fully match the called genes, so a read error is possible. V usage is TRBV28 and J usage is TRBJ2-5; D is uncertain. The CDR3 is 15 amino acids. Germline values: CDR1 MDHEN, CDR2 SYDVKM. The chain's CDR3 is CASSSNFKGKEAQYF. The CDR3 DNA is TGTGCCAGCAGTTCGAATTTTAAGGGTAAAGAGGCCCAGTACTTC.

The chain uses TRBV7-8 and TRBJ1-1; D ambiguous. Germline values: CDR1 SGHVS, CDR2 FQNEAQ. Trimming left V 5 bases short and J 1 base short, with 20 bases between. The CDR3 covers 17 residues. The CDR3 DNA follows: TGTGCCAGCAGCGCCAAAGTCGCGGGAAGGAGGAACACTGAAGCTTTCTTT. Translated: CASSAKVAGRRNTEAFF.

This clonotype was seen only a few times. The chain joins TRBV20-1 to TRBJ2-2, with D hard to call. Deletions cut 4 bases from V and 5 bases from J, with 11 bases between. The CDR3 sequence is 13 residues long. The germline CDR1 and CDR2 sequences are DFQATT and SNEGSKA (reference sequence). DNA of the CDR3: TGCAGTGCTAAGGAACCACCAACCGGGGAGCTGTTTTTT. This translates into CSAKEPPTGELFF.

This sequence joins TRBV4-2 and TRBJ2-5; 9 bases line up with TRBD2. In germline, CDR1 is LGHNA, CDR2 YNFKEQ. V lost 2 bases to trimming and J lost 3 bases; unmatched junction nucleotides: 7. CDR3 size: 16 residues. CDR3: CASSQFLAGGEETQYF. In DNA form, the CDR3 reads TGTGCCAGCAGCCAATTCCTCGCGGGGGGGGAAGAGACCCAGTACTTC.

This chain uses TRBV29-1 with TRBJ2-7; 7 bases fit TRBD1. Per the germline V gene, CDR1 is SQVTM and CDR2 is ANQGSEA. This CDR3 has 15 amino acids. With V trimmed by 1 base and J by 2 bases, 8 bases remained unmatched. DNA for the CDR3: TGCAGCGTTGAAGGTATAGGGGACAGCCCCTACGAGCAGTACTTC. It translates to CSVEGIGDSPYEQYF.

The chain is built from TRBV20-1 and TRBJ2-1; 10 positions match TRBD2. There are 16 residues in the CDR3. The junction had 5 bases not matched to a gene; V was cut back by 1 base and J by 2 bases. The germline gives CDR1 DFQATT, CDR2 SNEGSKA (reference sequence). CDR3 residues: CSARGGTSGTYNEQFF. CDR3 DNA sequence: TGCAGTGCTAGAGGGGGAACTAGCGGGACCTACAATGAGCAGTTCTTC.

The CDR3 DNA reads as TGCAGTGCTCCGGACGATCTGAACACCGGGGAGCTGTTTTTT. Protein: CSAPDDLNTGELFF. The chain carries TRBV20-1 and TRBJ2-2; D not resolved. Between the trimmed V and J ends, which lost 5 bases and 1 base, there was a span of 11 bases. CDR1 and CDR2 from the germline V gene are DFQATT and SNEGSKA (reference sequence). The CDR3 covers 14 residues.

This clonotype was counted at least ten times. The chain is built from TRBV7-9 and TRBJ2-1, with D perhaps TRBD1 (6 bases). V was trimmed by 5 bases and J by 2 bases, leaving 7 bases between them. Germline-derived CDR1 and CDR2 are SEHNR and FQNEAQ (reference sequence). This CDR3 has 13 residues. The CDR3 reads CASSRTAYNEQFF. CDR3 DNA: TGTGCCAGCAGCCGGACAGCCTACAATGAGCAGTTCTTC.

There are a few counts of this clonotype. The V call is TRBV7-2, the J call TRBJ2-7, with D tentatively TRBD2 (6 bases). Germline V gives CDR1 SGHTA, CDR2 FQGNSA. Trimming pared 5 bases from V and 2 bases from J, leaving 16 bases between. The CDR3 totals 15 residues. CDR3 amino acids: CASSARASDTYEQYF. Written as DNA, the CDR3 is TGTGCCAGCAGCGCGAGGGCTAGCGATACCTACGAGCAGTACTTC.

The chain couples TRBV20-1 to TRBJ2-3, with TRBD2 identical over 12 bases. Germline lookup yields CDR1 DFQATT and CDR2 SNEGSKA (reference sequence). Trimming cost V 3 bases and J 5 bases; bases outside gene matches: 9. The CDR3 has 16 amino acids. This CDR3 is CSARHLAGGPGDTQYF. The CDR3 nucleotides are TGCAGTGCTAGGCATCTAGCGGGGGGGCCGGGAGATACGCAGTATTTT.

In regard to this clonotype: Relative to the germline gene, one junction end is altered; a read error may explain this. V usage is TRBV12-3 or TRBV12-4 and J usage is TRBJ1-2; tentatively, D is TRBD1 (5 bases). The CDR3 sequence is 12 residues long. This chain's CDR3 is CASRGRQGHPFF. In nucleotides, the CDR3 is TGTGCCAGCAGGGGGAGGCAGGGCCATCCTTTCTTC.

This clonotype turned up a few times. A read error may account for a junction end that differs from germline. The genes are TRBV5-1 and TRBJ2-7; the D gene is possibly TRBD1 (6 bases). This CDR3 contains 15 residues. CDR1 SGHRS and CDR2 YFSETQ come from the germline V gene. CDR3 DNA: TGTGCCAGCAGCTTAGAGCAGGGGAGCTCCTACGAGCAGTACTTC. Residues: CASSLEQGSSYEQYF.

This clonotype was observed a handful of times. V is TRBV7-9 and J is TRBJ2-7; D remains unclear. The V gene's germline CDR1 is SEHNR and CDR2 FQNEAQ (reference sequence). The length of the CDR3 is 15 residues. Trimming left V 2 bases short and J 6 bases short, with 17 bases between. CDR3 bases: TGTGCCAGCAGCTTATTCCGCGATCCAAAGCTCGAGCAGTACTTC. As protein: CASSLFRDPKLEQYF. The complete variable domain, with remaining parts taken from reference TRBV7-9 and TRBJ2-7, reads DTGVSQNPRHKITKRGQNVTFRCDPISEHNRLYWYRQTLGQGPEFLTYFQNEAQLEKSRLLSDRFSAERPKGSFSTLEIQRTEQGDSAMYLCASSLFRDPKLEQYFGPGTRLTVT.

The CDR3 sequence is CASSLDGGYQPQHF. The CDR3 bases are TGTGCCAGCAGCTTAGATGGGGGGTATCAGCCCCAGCATTTT. The J gene is TRBJ1-5, the V gene TRBV11-2; D possibly corresponds to TRBD1 (5 bases). V was cut by 0 bases and J by 5 bases, with 8 bases left in between. Germline V lookup: CDR1 SGHAT, CDR2 FQNNGV. The CDR3 length is 14 residues.

This clonotype was counted at least ten times. The rearrangement links TRBV9 to TRBJ1-2; TRBD1 might be the D (5 bases). The CDR3 extends over 16 amino acids. Germline CDR1 SGDLS, CDR2 YYNGEE. V was pared by 4 bases and J by 3 bases, with 19 bases between. CDR3 in DNA: TGTGCCAGCAGCTCCGGGACCGGAGGCAGGGACTATGGCTACACCTTC. Translating gives CASSSGTGGRDYGYTF.

This clonotype was seen more than once but under ten times. J is TRBJ2-2 and V is TRBV20-1, with TRBD1 matching over 8 bases. The V gene end was trimmed by 3 bases and the J gene end by 7 bases; junction bases not matched to a gene: 13. The CDR3 sequence is 16 residues long. The germline V gene has CDR1 DFQATT and CDR2 SNEGSKA (reference sequence). The CDR3 loop reads CSASTPSRGLDGELFF. In DNA form, the CDR3 reads TGCAGTGCTAGTACCCCCAGCAGGGGGCTGGACGGGGAGCTGTTTTTT.

The chain uses TRBV5-1 and TRBJ2-7; 8 nucleotides align to TRBD2. V was clipped by 2 bases and J by 5 bases; unmatched bases: 9. Looked up from germline, CDR1 is SGHRS and CDR2 is YFSETQ. This CDR3 has 15 amino acids. CDR3 nucleotides: TGCGCCAGCAGCTTTAGTCCCGGGAGGGCCAACGAGCAGTACTTC. It translates to CASSFSPGRANEQYF.

The gene calls are TRBV3-1 and TRBJ2-1; D is unclear. The germline gives CDR1 LGHDT, CDR2 YNNKEL (reference sequence). V lost 4 bases and J 4 bases, leaving 20 bases between the germline ends. The CDR3 sequence is 17 residues long. The chain's CDR3 is CASSLGGRDLGYNEQFF. In DNA form, the CDR3 reads TGTGCCAGCAGCCTCGGTGGTAGAGATTTAGGGTACAATGAGCAGTTCTTC.

This rearrangement joins TRBV9 to TRBJ1-2, with 8 bases lining up with TRBD1. The CDR3 totals 16 residues. Germline lookup yields CDR1 SGDLS and CDR2 YYNGEE. Germline trimming cut 3 bases from V and 1 base from J; bases unmatched to any gene: 8. The CDR3 protein is CASSARQGNVNYGYTF. CDR3 coding DNA: TGTGCCAGCAGCGCGAGACAGGGGAACGTTAACTATGGCTACACCTTC. The variable domain in full, with the rest retrieved from reference TRBV9 and TRBJ1-2, is DSGVTQTPKHLITATGQRVTLRCSPRSGDLSVYWYQQSLDQGLQFLIQYYNGEERAKGNILERFSAQQFPDLHSELNLSSLELGDSALYFCASSARQGNVNYGYTFGSGTRLTVV.